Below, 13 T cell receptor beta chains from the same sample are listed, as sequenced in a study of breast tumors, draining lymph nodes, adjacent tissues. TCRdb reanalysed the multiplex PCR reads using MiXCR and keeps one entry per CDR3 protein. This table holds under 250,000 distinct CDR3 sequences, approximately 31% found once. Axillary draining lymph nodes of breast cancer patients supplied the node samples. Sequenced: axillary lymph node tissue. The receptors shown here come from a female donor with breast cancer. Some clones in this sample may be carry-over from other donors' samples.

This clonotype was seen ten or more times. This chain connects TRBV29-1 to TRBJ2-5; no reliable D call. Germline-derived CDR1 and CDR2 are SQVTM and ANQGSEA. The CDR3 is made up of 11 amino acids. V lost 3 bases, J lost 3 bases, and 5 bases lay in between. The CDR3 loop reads CSVEREETQYF. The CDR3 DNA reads TGCAGCGTTGAGAGAGAAGAGACCCAGTACTTC.

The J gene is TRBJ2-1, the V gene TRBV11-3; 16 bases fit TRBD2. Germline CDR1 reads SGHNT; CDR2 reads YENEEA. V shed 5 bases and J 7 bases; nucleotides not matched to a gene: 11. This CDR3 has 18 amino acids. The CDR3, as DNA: TGTGCCAGCAGCCCCGGGACTAGCGGGAGGGCGTTTTTAAATGAGCAGTTCTTC. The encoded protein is CASSPGTSGRAFLNEQFF.

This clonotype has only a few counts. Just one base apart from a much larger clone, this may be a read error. The CDR3 spells CASSLGDTPNYGYTF. The DNA for the CDR3 is TGTGCCAGCAGCTTGGGGGACACGCCCAACTATGGCTACACCTTC. The chain couples TRBV5-8 to TRBJ1-2; TRBD1 might be the D (6 bases). V was trimmed by 0 bases and J by 2 bases, leaving 11 bases between them. The CDR3 sequence is 15 residues long. Germline values: CDR1 SGHTS, CDR2 YDEGEE.

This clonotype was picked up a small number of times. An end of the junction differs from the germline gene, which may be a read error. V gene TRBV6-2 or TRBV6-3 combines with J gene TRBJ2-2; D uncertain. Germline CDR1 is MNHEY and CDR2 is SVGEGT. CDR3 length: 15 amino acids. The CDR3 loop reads CASSHSRVGTGELFF. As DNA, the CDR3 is TGTGCCAGCAGTCACTCGAGAGTCGGGACCGGGGAGCTGTTTTTT.

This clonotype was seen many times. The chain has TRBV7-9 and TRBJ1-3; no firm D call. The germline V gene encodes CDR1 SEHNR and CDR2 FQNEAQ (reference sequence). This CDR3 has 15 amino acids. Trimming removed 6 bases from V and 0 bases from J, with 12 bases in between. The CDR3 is CASSLDRLSGNTIYF. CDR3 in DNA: TGTGCCAGCAGTTTGGATAGACTCTCTGGAAACACCATATATTTT.

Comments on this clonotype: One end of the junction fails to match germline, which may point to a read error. The CDR3: CTSSFGMYEQYF. CDR3 DNA: TGTACCAGCAGCTTCGGCATGTACGAGCAGTACTTC. The V and J genes are TRBV7-3 and TRBJ2-7; no definite D call. This CDR3 is built from 12 residues. Germline CDR1 reads SGHTA; CDR2 reads FQGTGA.

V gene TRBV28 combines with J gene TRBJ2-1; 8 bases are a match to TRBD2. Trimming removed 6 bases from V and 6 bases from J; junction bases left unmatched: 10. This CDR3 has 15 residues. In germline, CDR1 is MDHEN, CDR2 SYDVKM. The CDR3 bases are TGTGCCAGCAGCATTAGCGGGAATCTCGTCAATGAGCAGTTCTTC. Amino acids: CASSISGNLVNEQFF.

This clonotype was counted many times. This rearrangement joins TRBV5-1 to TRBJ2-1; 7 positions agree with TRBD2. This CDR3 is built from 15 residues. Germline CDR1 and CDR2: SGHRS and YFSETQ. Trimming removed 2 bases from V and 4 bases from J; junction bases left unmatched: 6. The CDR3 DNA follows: TGCGCCAGCAGCTTTGGGGACTATACTTACAATGAGCAGTTCTTC. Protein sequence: CASSFGDYTYNEQFF.

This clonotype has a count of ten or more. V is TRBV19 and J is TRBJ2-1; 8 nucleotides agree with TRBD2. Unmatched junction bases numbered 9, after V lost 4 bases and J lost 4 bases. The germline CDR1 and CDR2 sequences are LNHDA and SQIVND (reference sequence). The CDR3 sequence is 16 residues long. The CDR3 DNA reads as TGTGCCAGTAGTAAAAGAGGACTAGCAGTATACAATGAGCAGTTCTTC. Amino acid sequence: CASSKRGLAVYNEQFF.

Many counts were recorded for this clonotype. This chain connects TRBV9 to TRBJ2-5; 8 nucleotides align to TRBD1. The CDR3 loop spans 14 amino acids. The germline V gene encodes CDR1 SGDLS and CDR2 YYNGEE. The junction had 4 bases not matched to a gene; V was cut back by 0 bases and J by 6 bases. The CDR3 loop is CASSVGQGIKTQYF. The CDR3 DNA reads TGTGCCAGCAGCGTAGGACAGGGGATTAAGACCCAGTACTTC. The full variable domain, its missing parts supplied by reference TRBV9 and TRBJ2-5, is DSGVTQTPKHLITATGQRVTLRCSPRSGDLSVYWYQQSLDQGLQFLIQYYNGEERAKGNILERFSAQQFPDLHSELNLSSLELGDSALYFCASSVGQGIKTQYFGPGTRLLVL.

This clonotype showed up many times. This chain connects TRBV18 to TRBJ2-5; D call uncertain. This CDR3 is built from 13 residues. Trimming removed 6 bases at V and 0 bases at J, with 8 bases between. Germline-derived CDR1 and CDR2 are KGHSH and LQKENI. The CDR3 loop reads CASSSGNQETQYF. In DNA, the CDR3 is TGTGCCAGCTCGTCAGGAAACCAAGAGACCCAGTACTTC. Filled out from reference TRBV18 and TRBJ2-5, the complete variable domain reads NAGVMQNPRHLVRRRGQEARLRCSPMKGHSHVYWYRQLPEEGLKFMVYLQKENIIDESGMPKERFSAEFPKEGPSILRIQQVVRGDSAAYFCASSSGNQETQYFGPGTRLLVL.

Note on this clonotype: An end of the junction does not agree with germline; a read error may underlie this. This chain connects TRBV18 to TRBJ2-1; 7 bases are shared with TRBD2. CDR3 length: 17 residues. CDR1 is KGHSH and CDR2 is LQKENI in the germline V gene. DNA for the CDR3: TGTGCCAGCTCACCACCGAGAACTAGCGACCTCTACAATGAGCAGCTCTTC. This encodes CASSPPRTSDLYNEQLF.

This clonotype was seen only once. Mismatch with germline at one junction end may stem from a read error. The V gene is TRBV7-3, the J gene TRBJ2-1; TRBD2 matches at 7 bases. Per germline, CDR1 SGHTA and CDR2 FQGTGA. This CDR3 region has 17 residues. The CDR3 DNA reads TGTGCCAGCAGTGCTAGGTCTAGCGGTATCTCCTACAATGAGCGGTTCTTC. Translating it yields CASSARSSGISYNERFF. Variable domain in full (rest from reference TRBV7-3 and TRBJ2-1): GAGVSQTPSNKVTEKGKYVELRCDPISGHTALYWYRQSLGQGPEFLIYFQGTGAADDSGLPNDRFFAVRPEGSVSTLKIQRTERGDSAVYLCASSARSSGISYNERFFGPGTRLTVL.